This T cell receptor beta chain came from a study of blood T cell repertoires in COVID-19. Germline lookup yields CDR1 SGHRS and CDR2 YFSETQ. The CDR3 spans 16 residues. V shed 1 base and J 2 bases; nucleotides not matched to a gene: 6. The method was immunoSEQ multiplex PCR; TCRdb's version includes in-frame clones alone and lacks a portion of them. The repertoire holds some 150,000 clones, with about 88% as singletons. This clonotype was sampled from a human donor with acute or convalescent COVID-19. The donor label of this sample is uncertain. Sequencing was performed on peripheral blood. The chain uses TRBV5-1 and TRBJ1-2; 9 bases fit TRBD1. CDR3 in amino acids: CASSLYSGTGNYGYTF. The CDR3, as DNA: TGCGCCAGCAGCTTGTACTCCGGGACAGGGAACTATGGCTACACCTTC.